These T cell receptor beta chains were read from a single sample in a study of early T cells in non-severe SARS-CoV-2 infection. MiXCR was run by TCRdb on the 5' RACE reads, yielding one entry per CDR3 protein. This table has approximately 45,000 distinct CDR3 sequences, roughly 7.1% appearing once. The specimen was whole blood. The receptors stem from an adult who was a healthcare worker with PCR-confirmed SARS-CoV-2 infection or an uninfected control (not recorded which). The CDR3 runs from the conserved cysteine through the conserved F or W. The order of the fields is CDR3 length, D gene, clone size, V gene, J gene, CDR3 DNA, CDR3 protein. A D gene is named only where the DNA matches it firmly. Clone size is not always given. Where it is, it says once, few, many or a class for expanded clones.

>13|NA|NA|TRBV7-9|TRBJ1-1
TGTGCCAGCAGCCTTCCATTTGGGGCGGGAGCTTTCTTT
CASSLPFGAGAFF
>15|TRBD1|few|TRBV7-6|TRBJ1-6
TGTGCCAGCAGCGCCGGGACAGGGCCTTCGGCACCCCTCCACTTT
CASSAGTGPSAPLHF
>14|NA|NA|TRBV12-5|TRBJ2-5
TGTGCTAGTGGAACTGGAACGGAACAAGAGACCCAGTACTTC
CASGTGTEQETQYF
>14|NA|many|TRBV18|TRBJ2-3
TGTGCCAGCTCACCACCGCCCAGCACAGATACGCAGTATTTT
CASSPPPSTDTQYF
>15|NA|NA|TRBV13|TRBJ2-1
TGTGCCAGCAGCTCTTGGGACTCAGACAGAGCCTATCAGTTCTTC
CASSSWDSDRAYQFF
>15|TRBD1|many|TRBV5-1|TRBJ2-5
TGCGCCAGCAGCGGAATGACAGGGGGCGAGGAGACCCAGTACTTC
CASSGMTGGEETQYF
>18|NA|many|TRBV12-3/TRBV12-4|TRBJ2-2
TGTGCCAGCAGCCCTACGCCGCAGGGGCCCCCGAACACCGGGGAGCTGTTTTTT
CASSPTPQGPPNTGELFF
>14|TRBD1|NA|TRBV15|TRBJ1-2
TGTGCCACCAGCAGAGGACAGGGGGACTATGGCTACACCTTC
CATSRGQGDYGYTF
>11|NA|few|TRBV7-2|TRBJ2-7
TGTGCCAGCAGCCTCGTAGACGAGCAGTACTTC
CASSLVDEQYF
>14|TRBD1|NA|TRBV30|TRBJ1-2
TGTGCCTGGTTCCCCGGACAGGCCAAATATGGCTACACCTTC
CAWFPGQAKYGYTF
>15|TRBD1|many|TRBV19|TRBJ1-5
TGTGCCAGTAGCCGGGACAGGGTTAGCAATCAGCCCCAGCATTTT
CASSRDRVSNQPQHF
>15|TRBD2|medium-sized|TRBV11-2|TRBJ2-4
TGTGCCAGCAGCCCCGACGCGGGGGGGTCGGACATTCAGTACTTC
CASSPDAGGSDIQYF
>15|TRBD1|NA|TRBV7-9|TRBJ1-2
TGTGCCAGCAGCTCAACCCCGGGACAGAAAGATGGCTACACCTTC
CASSSTPGQKDGYTF
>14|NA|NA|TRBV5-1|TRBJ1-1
TGCGCCAGCAGACCGGACGGCTTGAACACTGAAGCTTTCTTT
CASRPDGLNTEAFF
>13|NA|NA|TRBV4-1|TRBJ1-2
TGCGCCAGCAGCCCGGACGGACTATATGGCTACACCTTC
CASSPDGLYGYTF
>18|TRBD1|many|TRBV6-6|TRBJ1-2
TGTGCCAGCAGTTACTCCCAGTGGGGACAGTCTGCAAACTATGGCTACACCTTC
CASSYSQWGQSANYGYTF
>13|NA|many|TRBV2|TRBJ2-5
TGTGCCAGCACTCCCCACTGGGAAGAGACCCAGTACTTC
CASTPHWEETQYF
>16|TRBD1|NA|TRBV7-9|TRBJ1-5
TGTGCCAGCAGCTTGCTAGGGACAGGGAAAAATCAGCCCCAGCATTTT
CASSLLGTGKNQPQHF
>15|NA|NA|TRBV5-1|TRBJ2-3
TGCGCCAGCAGCTTGTTGAGGGGCTACACAGATACGCAGTATTTT
CASSLLRGYTDTQYF
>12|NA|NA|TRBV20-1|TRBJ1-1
TGCAGTGCTGTGGCGGGTGTCACTGAAGCTTTCTTT
CSAVAGVTEAFF
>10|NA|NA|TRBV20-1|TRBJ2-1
TGCAGTGCTTCTAACAATGAGCAGTTCTTC
CSASNNEQFF
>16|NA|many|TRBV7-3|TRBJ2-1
TGTGCCAGCAGCTTCCAGCGATCAGGGTCCTACAATGAGCAGTTCTTC
CASSFQRSGSYNEQFF
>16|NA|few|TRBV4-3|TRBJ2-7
TGCGCCAGCAGCCAAGATGCGACAGGCCGAACCTACGAGCAGTACTTC
CASSQDATGRTYEQYF
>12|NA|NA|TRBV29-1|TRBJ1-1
TGCAGCGCGGGACAAACGAACACTGAAGCTTTCTTT
CSAGQTNTEAFF
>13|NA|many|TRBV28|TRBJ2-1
TGTGCCAGCAGTCCCACTGCTAAGGATGAGCAGTTCTTC
CASSPTAKDEQFF
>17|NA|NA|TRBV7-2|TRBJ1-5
TGTGCCAGCAGTCGCTTCGCGGGGGGCATACTGAACCAGCCCCAGCATTTT
CASSRFAGGILNQPQHF
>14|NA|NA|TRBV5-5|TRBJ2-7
TGTGCCAGCAGCTTGGTAGCACAGGTTAAGGAGCAGTACTTC
CASSLVAQVKEQYF
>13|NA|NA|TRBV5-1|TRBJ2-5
TGCGCCAGCAGTACAGCAGACCAAGAGACCCAGTACTTC
CASSTADQETQYF
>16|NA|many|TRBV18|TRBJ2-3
TGTGCCAGCTCACCACCCCAGGGGGGCGCCGCGGATACGCAGTATTTT
CASSPPQGGAADTQYF
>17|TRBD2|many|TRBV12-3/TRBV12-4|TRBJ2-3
TGTGCCAGCAGCCAAGGGACTAGCGGGGTTCTGGGAGATACGCAGTATTTT
CASSQGTSGVLGDTQYF
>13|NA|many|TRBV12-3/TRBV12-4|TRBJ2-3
TGTGCCAGCAGTAACAGGGCAGCAGATACGCAGTATTTT
CASSNRAADTQYF
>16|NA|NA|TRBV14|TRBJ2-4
TGTGCCAGCAGCCAAGATTGGTGGGGGGCCAAAAACATTCAGTACTTC
CASSQDWWGAKNIQYF
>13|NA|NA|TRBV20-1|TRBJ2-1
TGCAGTGCCTGGGTCCTAGCGAGTAATGAGCAGTTCTTC
CSAWVLASNEQFF
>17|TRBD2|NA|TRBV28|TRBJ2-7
TGTGCCAGCAGCCAAGGGGGACTAGCGGGGCTCTACTACGAGCAGTACTTC
CASSQGGLAGLYYEQYF
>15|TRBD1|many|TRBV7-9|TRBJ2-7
TGTGCCAGCAGCACGGGACAGGCGGGTTCCTACGAGCAGTACTTC
CASSTGQAGSYEQYF